This TCR beta chain was sequenced for a study of T cell changes during pregnancy in multiple sclerosis. The assay was immunoSEQ multiplex PCR, and TCRdb's table has in-frame clones only and misses some. Of 50,000 to 70,000 clones listed, 91% are singletons. The V gene lost 5 bases and the J gene lost 8 bases, with 7 bases spanning the gap. The V gene's germline CDR1 is SEHNR and CDR2 FQNEAQ (reference sequence). The CDR3 has 11 amino acids. Specimen: peripheral blood, collected after pregnancy. This clonotype was obtained from a female donor in good health, enrolled as a control in a pregnancy study. The V call is TRBV7-9, the J call TRBJ2-1; TRBD2 is a possible D gene (5 bases). CDR3 in amino acids: CASSRGYEQFF. In DNA, the CDR3 is TGTGCCAGCAGCCGAGGGTATGAGCAGTTCTTC.